This TCR beta chain was sequenced during a study of T-cell reconstitution after alpha-beta-depleted transplantation in children. Researchers prepared the TCRbeta library using unique molecular identifiers, the study reports. Using its own MiXCR run on the PCR reads, TCRdb lists one record per CDR3 protein. Altogether about 690,000 distinct CDR3 sequences are present, approximately 15% being singletons, with the ten largest covering 1.1%. The CDR3 runs 13 residues. Germline loops: CDR1 SQVTM, CDR2 ANQGSEA. Trimming cost V 4 bases and J 4 bases, with 11 bases left between them. This clonotype has a count of ten or more.

The chain has TRBV29-1 and TRBJ2-1; D is perhaps TRBD1 (6 bases). This sample comprised PBMCs from the stem cell graft donor, obtained from the stem cell graft. This TCR was recovered from a human donor who donated a stem cell graft to a child with acute myeloid leukemia. CDR3: CSVVRDTYNEQFF. In DNA form, the CDR3 reads TGCAGCGTTGTGAGGGACACGTACAATGAGCAGTTCTTC.